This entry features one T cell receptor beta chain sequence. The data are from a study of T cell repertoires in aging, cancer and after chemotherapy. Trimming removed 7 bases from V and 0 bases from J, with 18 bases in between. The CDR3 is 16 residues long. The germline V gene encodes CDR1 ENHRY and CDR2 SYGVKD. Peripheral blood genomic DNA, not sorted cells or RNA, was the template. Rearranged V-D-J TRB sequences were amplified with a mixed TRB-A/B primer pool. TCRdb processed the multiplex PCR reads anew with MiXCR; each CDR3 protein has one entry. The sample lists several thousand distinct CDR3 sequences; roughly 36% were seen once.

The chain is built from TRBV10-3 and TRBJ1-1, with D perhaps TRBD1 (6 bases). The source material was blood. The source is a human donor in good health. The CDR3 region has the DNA TGTGCCATCACAGAATGGAGGGGGGGATTGAACACTGAAGCTTTCTTT. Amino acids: CAITEWRGGLNTEAFF.